This TCR beta chain was captured in a study of T cell responses to AZD1222 COVID-19 vaccine. Study-wide results and limits: Variant regions that are unmutated are reportedly the target of nearly half of spike-specific TCRs. Spike-wide coverage was observed for vaccine-associated CD4 TCRs, with dominant responses at 160-218 and 743-854. The donor cohort was predominantly white British with a female majority, and clonal diversity may have been underestimated.

Germline V gene data show CDR1 as SGHDN and CDR2 as FVKESK. V lost 4 bases and J 1 base, leaving 11 bases between the germline ends. This CDR3 is built from 14 residues. A note on this clone: What it binds is unknown.

The protocol was immunoSEQ multiplex PCR, while the TCRdb copy is restricted to in-frame clones and leaves out a portion. Altogether some 130,000 clones are present, approximately 80% being singletons, with the ten largest covering over 3.5%. The chain carries TRBV14 and TRBJ2-7, with D perhaps matching TRBD1 (6 bases). The sequencing used peripheral blood, collected on day 0 of AZD1222 vaccination. The sequence came from an adult in good health. CDR3 coding DNA: TGTGCCAGCAGCCGCAGGACAGTTTCCTACGAGCAGTACTTC. Protein: CASSRRTVSYEQYF.